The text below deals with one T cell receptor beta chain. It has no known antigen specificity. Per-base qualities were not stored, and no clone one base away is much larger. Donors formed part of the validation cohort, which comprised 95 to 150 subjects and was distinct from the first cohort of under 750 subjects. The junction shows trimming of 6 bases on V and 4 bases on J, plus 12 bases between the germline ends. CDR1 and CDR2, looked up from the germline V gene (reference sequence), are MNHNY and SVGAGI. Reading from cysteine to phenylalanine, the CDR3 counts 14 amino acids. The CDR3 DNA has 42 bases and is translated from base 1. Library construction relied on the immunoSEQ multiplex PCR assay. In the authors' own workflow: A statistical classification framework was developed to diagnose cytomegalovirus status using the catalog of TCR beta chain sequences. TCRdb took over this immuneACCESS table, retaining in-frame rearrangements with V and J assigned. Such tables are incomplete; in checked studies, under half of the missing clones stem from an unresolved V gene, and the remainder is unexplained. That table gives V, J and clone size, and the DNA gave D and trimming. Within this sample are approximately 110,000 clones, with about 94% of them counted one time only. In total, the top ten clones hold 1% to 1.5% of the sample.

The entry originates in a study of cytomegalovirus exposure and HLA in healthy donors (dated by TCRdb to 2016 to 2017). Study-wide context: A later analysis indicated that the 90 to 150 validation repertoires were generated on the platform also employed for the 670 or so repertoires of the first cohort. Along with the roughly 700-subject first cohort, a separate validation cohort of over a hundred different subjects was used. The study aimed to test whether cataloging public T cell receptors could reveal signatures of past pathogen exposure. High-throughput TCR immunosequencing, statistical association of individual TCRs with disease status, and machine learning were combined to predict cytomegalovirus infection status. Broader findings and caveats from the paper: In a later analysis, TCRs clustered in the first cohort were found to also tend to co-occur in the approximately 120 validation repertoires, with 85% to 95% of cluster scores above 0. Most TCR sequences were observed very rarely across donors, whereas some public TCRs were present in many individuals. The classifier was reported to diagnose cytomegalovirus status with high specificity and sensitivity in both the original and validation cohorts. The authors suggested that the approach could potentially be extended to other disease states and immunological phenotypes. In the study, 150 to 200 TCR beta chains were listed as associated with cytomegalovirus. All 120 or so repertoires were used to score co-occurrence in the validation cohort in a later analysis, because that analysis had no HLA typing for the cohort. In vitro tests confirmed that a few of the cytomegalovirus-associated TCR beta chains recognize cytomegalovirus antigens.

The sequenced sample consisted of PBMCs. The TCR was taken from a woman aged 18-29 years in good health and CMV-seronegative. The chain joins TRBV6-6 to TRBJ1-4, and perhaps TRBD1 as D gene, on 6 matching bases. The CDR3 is CASRPDSFNEKLFF. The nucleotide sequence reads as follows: TGTGCCAGCAGACCGGACAGTTTTAATGAAAAACTGTTTTTT.